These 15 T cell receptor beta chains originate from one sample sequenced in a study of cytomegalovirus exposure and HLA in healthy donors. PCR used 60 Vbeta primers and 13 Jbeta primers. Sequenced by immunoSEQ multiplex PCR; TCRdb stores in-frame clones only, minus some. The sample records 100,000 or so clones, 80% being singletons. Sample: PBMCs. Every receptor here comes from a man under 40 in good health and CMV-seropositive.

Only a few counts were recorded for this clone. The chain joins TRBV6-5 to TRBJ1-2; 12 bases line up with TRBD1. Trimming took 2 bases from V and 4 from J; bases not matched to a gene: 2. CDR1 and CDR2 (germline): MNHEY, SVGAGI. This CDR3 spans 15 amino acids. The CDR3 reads CASSYRDRGLYGYTF. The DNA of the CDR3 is TGTGCCAGCAGTTACCGGGACAGGGGGCTCTATGGCTACACCTTC.

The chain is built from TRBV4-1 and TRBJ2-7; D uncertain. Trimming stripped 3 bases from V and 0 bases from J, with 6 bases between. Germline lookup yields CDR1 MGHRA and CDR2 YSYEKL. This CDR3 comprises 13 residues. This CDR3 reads CASSQQDSYEQYF. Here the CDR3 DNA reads TGCGCCAGCAGCCAGCAGGACTCCTACGAGCAGTACTTC.

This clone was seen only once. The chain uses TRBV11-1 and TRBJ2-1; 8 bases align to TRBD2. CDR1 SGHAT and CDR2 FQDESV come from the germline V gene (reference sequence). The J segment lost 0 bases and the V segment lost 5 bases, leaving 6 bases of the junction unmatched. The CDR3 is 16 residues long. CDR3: CASSHTSGPSYNEQFF. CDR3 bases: TGTGCCAGCAGCCACACTAGCGGTCCCTCCTACAATGAGCAGTTCTTC.

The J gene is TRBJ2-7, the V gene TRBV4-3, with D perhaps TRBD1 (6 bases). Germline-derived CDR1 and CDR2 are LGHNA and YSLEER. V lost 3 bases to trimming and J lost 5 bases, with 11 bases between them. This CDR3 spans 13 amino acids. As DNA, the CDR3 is TGCGCCAGCAGCCAGAAAACAGGGAACGAGCAGTACTTC. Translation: CASSQKTGNEQYF.

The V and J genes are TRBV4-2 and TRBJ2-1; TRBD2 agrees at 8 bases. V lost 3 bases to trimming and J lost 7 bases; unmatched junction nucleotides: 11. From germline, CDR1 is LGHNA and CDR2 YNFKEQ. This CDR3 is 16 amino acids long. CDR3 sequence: CASSQSGTSPQNEQFF. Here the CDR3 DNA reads TGTGCCAGCAGCCAGTCCGGGACTAGTCCCCAGAATGAGCAGTTCTTC.

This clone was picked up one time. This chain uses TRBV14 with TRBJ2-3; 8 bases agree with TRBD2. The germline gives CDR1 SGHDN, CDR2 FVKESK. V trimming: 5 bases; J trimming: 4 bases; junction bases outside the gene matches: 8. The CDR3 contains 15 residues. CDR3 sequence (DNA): TGTGCCAGCAGCGGACGGGGGGGTTTCGCAGATACGCAGTATTTT. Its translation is CASSGRGGFADTQYF.

CDR3 residues: CASSATPPGDYYEQYF. The DNA of the CDR3 is TGTGCCAGCAGTGCCACTCCCCCAGGGGACTACTACGAGCAGTACTTC. The chain is built from TRBV6-1 and TRBJ2-7; weak D call: TRBD2 (7 bases). This CDR3 contains 16 residues. The V end was cut by 4 bases, the J end by 3 bases, with 19 bases between. The germline V gene encodes CDR1 MNHNS and CDR2 SASEGT.

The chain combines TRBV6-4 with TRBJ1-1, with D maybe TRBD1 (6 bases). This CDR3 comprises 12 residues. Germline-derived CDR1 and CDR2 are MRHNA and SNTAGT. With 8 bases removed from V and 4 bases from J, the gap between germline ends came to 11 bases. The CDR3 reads CASRDIPTEAFF. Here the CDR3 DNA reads TGTGCCAGCCGGGACATCCCCACTGAAGCTTTCTTT.

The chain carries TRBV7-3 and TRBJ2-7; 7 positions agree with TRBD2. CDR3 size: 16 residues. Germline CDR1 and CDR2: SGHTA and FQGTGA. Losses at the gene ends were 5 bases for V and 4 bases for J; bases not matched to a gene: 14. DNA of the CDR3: TGTGCCAGCAGCCCCCGGGGGACTAACATTATTTACGAGCAGTACTTC. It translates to CASSPRGTNIIYEQYF. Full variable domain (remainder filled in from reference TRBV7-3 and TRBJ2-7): GAGVSQTPSNKVTEKGKYVELRCDPISGHTALYWYRQSLGQGPEFLIYFQGTGAADDSGLPNDRFFAVRPEGSVSTLKIQRTERGDSAVYLCASSPRGTNIIYEQYFGPGTRLTVT.

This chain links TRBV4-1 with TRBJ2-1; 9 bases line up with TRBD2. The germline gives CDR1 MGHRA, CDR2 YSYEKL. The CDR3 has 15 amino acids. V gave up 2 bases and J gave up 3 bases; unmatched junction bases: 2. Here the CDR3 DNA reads TGCGCCAGCAGCCAATTAGCGGGGGACTACAATGAGCAGTTCTTC. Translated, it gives CASSQLAGDYNEQFF.

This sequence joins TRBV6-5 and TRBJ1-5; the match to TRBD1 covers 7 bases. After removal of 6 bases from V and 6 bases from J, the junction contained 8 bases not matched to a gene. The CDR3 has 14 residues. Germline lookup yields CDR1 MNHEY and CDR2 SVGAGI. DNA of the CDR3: TGTGCCAGCAGCCGCACAGGGGTAAGTCAGCCCCAGCATTTT. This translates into CASSRTGVSQPQHF.

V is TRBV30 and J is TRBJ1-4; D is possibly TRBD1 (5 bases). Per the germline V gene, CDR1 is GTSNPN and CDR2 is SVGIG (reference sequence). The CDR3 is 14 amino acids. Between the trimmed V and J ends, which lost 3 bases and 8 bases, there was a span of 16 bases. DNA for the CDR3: TGTGCCTGGAGCCCAGGACACAAATTAGAAAAACTGTTTTTT. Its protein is CAWSPGHKLEKLFF.

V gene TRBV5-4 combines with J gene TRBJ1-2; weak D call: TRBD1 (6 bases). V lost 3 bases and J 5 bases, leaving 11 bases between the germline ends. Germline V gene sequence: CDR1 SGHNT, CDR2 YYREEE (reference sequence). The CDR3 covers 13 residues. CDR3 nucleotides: TGTGCCAGCAGCTCCGGACAGACTTATGGCTACACCTTC. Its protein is CASSSGQTYGYTF. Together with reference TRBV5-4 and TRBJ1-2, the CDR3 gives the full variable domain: ETGVTQSPTHLIKTRGQQVTLRCSSQSGHNTVSWYQQALGQGPQFIFQYYREEENGRGNFPPRFSGLQFPNYSSELNVNALELDDSALYLCASSSGQTYGYTFGSGTRLTVV.

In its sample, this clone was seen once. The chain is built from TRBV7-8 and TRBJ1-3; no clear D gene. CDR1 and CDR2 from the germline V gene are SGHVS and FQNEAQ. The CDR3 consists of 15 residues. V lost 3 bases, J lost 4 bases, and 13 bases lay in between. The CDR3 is CASSLAEPAGNTIYF. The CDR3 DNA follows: TGTGCCAGCAGCTTGGCGGAGCCAGCCGGAAACACCATATATTTT.

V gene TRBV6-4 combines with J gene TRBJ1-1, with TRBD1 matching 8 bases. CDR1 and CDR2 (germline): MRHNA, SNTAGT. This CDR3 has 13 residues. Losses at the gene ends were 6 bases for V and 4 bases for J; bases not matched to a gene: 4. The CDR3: CASSLDRVTEAFF. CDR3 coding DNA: TGTGCCAGCAGCTTGGACAGGGTCACTGAAGCTTTCTTT.